At least ten counts were recorded for the clone carrying this T cell receptor beta chain. Its antigen remains unknown. The data stem from a study of metastatic and nonmetastatic thyroid tumors. About the research overall: Comparative analysis of repertoires was undertaken across blood and tumor or nodule tissue obtained from malignant and benign thyroid patients. Study-level findings and limits: Significantly greater TCR beta diversity was reportedly found in malignant thyroid tumors than in benign nodules (in blood and tumor).

As processed by the authors: A distant-metastasis classifier for papillary thyroid cancer was built using CDR3 differences across clinicopathological groups. TCRdb re-called the PCR reads with MiXCR. TCRdb, rather than the study authors, made the V and J calls. The sample yields roughly 24,000 clones, roughly 21% seen once. The germline V and J ends were trimmed by 5 bases and 5 bases, with 6 bases remaining between them. Per the germline V gene, CDR1 is DFQATT and CDR2 is SNEGSKA (reference sequence). The CDR3 runs 10 residues. Treatment of any kind had been given to no patient before thyroid surgery.

This receptor was obtained from a male donor with papillary thyroid cancer or a benign thyroid nodule (not recorded which). Some clones in this sample may be carry-over from other donors' samples. J is TRBJ2-5 and V is TRBV20-1, with D hard to call. Sequencing used blood. This CDR3 reads CSAGVETQYF. In DNA, the CDR3 is TGCAGTGCTGGGGTCGAGACCCAGTACTTC.